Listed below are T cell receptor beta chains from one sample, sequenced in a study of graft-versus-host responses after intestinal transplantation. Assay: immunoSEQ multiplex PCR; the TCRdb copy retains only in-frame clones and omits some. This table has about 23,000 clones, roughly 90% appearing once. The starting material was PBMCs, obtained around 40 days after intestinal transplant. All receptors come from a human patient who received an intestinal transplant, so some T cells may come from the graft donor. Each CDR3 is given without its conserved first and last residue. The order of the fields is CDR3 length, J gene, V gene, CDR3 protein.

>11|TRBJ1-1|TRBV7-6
ASSLPRNTEAF
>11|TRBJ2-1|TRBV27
ASGLFTGSEQF
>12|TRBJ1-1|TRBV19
ASSSIAVNTEAF
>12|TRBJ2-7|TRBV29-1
SVVEYTGSYEQY
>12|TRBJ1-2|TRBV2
ASSEGQRNYGYT
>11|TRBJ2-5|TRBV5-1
ASSHVSQETQY
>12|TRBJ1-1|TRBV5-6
ASSDRGRRTEAF
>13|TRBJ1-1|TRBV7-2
ASSLRGTQNTEAF
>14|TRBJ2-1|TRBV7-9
ASSDGRTSGTGIRF
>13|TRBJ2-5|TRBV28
ASSLVTVLRETQY
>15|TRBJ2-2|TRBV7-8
ASSLEREGPDTGELF
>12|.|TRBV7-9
ASSLGWYSYEQY
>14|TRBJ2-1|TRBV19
ASTAGLANSYNEQF
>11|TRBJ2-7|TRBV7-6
ASSLRGGYEQY
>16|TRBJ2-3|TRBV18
ASSRLTSQLTGTDTQY
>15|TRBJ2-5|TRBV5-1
ASSLEGLAVTQETQY
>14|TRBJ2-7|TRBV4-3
ASSQDKGGLGDEQY
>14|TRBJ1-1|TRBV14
ASSHLSPGVNTEAF
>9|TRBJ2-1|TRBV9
ASSGSDGQF
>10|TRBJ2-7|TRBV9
ASSGQGYEQY
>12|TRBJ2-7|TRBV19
ASSKDGGSYEQY
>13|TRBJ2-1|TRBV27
ASSLGLAGGGEQF
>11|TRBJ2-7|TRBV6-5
ASSYPMRDEQY
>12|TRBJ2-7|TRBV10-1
ASSAGTDPLEQY
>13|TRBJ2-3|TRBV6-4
ASSDGTSGTDTQY
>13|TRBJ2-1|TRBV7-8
ASFPWGGSYNEQF
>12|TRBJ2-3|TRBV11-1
ASSSSGTPDTQY
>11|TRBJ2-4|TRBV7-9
ASSTYRGHIQY
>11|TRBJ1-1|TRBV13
ASRKHPTGYAF
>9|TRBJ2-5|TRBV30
ASSSGETQY
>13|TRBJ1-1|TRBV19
ASSIKGQGPTEAF
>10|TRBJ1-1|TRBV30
AWIQGSTEAF
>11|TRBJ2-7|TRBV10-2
ASSPTGPYEQY
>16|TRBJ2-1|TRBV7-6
ASSPGTSGRPPRDEQF
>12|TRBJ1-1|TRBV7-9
ASSPPWRNTEAF
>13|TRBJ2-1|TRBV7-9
ASSSPGQISVEQF
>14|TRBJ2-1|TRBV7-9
ASSLDYKSSYNEQF
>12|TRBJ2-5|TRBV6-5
ASSSTYRQETQY
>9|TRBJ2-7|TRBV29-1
SVETRGKQY
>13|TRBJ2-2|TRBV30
AWYPGGSNTGELF
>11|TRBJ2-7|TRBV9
ASSEGSWTEQY
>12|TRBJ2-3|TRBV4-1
ASSQTAGADTQY
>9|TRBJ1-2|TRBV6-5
AISETAGYT
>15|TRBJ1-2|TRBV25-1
ASSEPNRDAPHCGYT